What follows describes a single TCR beta chain. Its matching antigen is unknown. This specimen comes from a study of CD8 T cells in Susac syndrome. This CDR3 has 10 amino acids. V was shortened by 4 bases and J by 7 bases, with 7 bases between the two germline ends. Per the germline V gene, CDR1 is SQVTM and CDR2 is ANQGSEA. The RNA, about 0.45 to 1 ug, was put through reverse transcription using random hexamers. TCRdb called the immunoSEQ multiplex PCR reads again in MiXCR, with one record for every CDR3 protein. The data hold some 170,000 distinct CDR3 sequences, with about 95% observed a single time. Study-wide points: The study's TCR sequencing and HLA analysis covered a relatively small number of individuals, and the study acknowledged this.

The clonotype was recovered from a human donor in good health. The rearrangement uses TRBV29-1 and TRBJ2-5; no clear D. Material: CD4+ T cells from PBMCs. The CDR3 reads CSVGESTQYF. As DNA, the CDR3 is TGCAGCGTTGGGGAATCGACCCAGTACTTC.